In its sample, the clone carrying this T cell receptor beta chain was seen once. Its antigen is unknown. Original processing notes: ImmunoSEQ sequences covered only the junction and lacked quality scores; filtering therefore differed. Assay used: immunoSEQ multiplex PCR; TCRdb lists only in-frame clones, some missing. V and J calls and clone size are those listed in that table; D and trimming were worked out from the DNA. The data contain about 690,000 clones, around 91% of them singletons. The data stem from a study of shared clonotypes between healthy human individuals. About the study: For every donor, three CD4 naive, three CD4 memory, two CD8 naive and one CD8 memory plates were used. Findings and limits, study-wide: Donor scarcity curtailed the genetic and exposure-history diversity represented herein.

Germline V gene sequence: CDR1 LNHDA, CDR2 SQIVND (reference sequence). The CDR3 loop spans 13 amino acids. V lost 3 bases and J 7 bases, leaving 12 bases between the germline ends. Caucasian adults living in Nashville, Tennessee, provided all samples. Sample: memory CD8+ T cells from PBMCs. Subset given: CD45RO+ cells pooled with CCR7-negative TemRA cells. The V call is TRBV19, the J call TRBJ1-2; maybe TRBD1 (6 bases). The receptor's source is a man in his late teens or twenties in good health. Some clones in this sample may be carry-over from other donors' samples. CDR3 amino acids: CASSIGTGIGYTF. For the CDR3, the DNA is TGTGCCAGTAGTATCGGCACAGGGATTGGCTACACCTTC. Complete variable domain (other parts from reference TRBV19 and TRBJ1-2): DGGITQSPKYLFRKEGQNVTLSCEQNLNHDAMYWYRQDPGQGLRLIYYSQIVNDFQKGDIAEGYSVSREKKESFPLTVTSAQKNPTAFYLCASSIGTGIGYTFGSGTRLTVV.